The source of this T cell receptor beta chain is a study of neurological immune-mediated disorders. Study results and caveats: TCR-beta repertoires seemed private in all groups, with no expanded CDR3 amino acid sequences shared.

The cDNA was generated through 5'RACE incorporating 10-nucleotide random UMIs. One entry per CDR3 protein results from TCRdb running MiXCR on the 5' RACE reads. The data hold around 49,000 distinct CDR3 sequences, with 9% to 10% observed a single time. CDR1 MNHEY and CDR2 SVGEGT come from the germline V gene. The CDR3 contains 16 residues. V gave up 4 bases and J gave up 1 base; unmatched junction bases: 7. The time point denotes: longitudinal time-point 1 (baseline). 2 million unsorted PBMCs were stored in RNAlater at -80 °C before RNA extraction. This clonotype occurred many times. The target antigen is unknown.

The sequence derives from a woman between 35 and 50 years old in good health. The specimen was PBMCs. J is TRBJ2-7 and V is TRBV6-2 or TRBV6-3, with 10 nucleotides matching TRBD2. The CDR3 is CASSSLAGVSSYEQYF. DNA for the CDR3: TGTGCCAGCAGTTCTCTAGCGGGAGTGTCGTCCTACGAGCAGTACTTC.